What follows are 18 T cell receptor beta chains derived from one specimen sequenced in a study of patients and donors after allogeneic stem cell transplantation. TCRdb fed the RT-PCR reads into MiXCR, producing one record per CDR3 protein. The sample shows about 110,000 distinct CDR3 sequences, less than 45% of them seen only once. Sequencing was performed on blood, either unsorted or a sorted T cell fraction (not recorded which). These receptors originate from a human donor who was either an allogeneic HSCT recipient or a stem cell or donor lymphocyte infusion donor (not recorded which). It is not recorded whose cells these are; they may come from a transplant donor.

This chain joins TRBV18 and TRBJ2-2; D is unresolved. Germline CDR1 and CDR2: KGHSH and LQKENI. The CDR3 is 13 residues long. Deletions cut 5 bases from V and 1 base from J, with 5 bases between. The CDR3 nucleotides read TGTGCCAGCTCATCCCGGAACACCGGGGAGCTGTTTTTT. It encodes CASSSRNTGELFF.

The genes are TRBV24-1 and TRBJ2-1, with 8 bases identical to TRBD2. Germline trimming cut 5 bases from V and 0 bases from J; bases unmatched to any gene: 14. From germline, CDR1 is KGHDR and CDR2 SFDVKD. This CDR3 contains 19 residues. CDR3 coding DNA: TGTGCCACCAGTGCTCGCGGGAGGCCCCAAGGAAGCTCCTACAATGAGCAGTTCTTC. This sequence encodes CATSARGRPQGSSYNEQFF.

This clonotype has only one observation. This chain joins TRBV27 and TRBJ2-3, with 13 bases matching TRBD2. The CDR3 consists of 16 residues. Germline-derived CDR1 and CDR2 are MNHEY and SMNVEV (reference sequence). The V gene end was trimmed by 5 bases and the J gene end by 1 base; junction bases not matched to a gene: 3. The CDR3 bases are TGTGCCAGCAGTCCTGGACTAGCGGGAGGCACAGATACGCAGTATTTT. It translates to CASSPGLAGGTDTQYF.

This clonotype was seen a few times. The V call is TRBV20-1, the J call TRBJ1-1; TRBD1 aligns across 9 bases. The V segment lost 3 bases and the J segment 5 bases; nucleotides outside the gene matches: 10. Germline V lookup: CDR1 DFQATT, CDR2 SNEGSKA (reference sequence). The CDR3 is made up of 15 amino acids. CDR3 loop: CSASPKQGAGTEAFF. The CDR3 nucleotides are TGCAGTGCTAGCCCTAAACAGGGGGCGGGTACTGAAGCTTTCTTT.

This clonotype has a handful of counts. The chain joins TRBV12-3 or TRBV12-4 to TRBJ1-2; D perhaps matches TRBD1 (5 bases). This CDR3 is built from 12 residues. Trimming cost V 6 bases and J 8 bases, with 13 bases left between them. CDR3 nucleotide sequence: TGTGCCAGCAGGAGGACGGGGGTGGGCTACACCTTC. It yields the protein CASRRTGVGYTF.

The chain has TRBV27 and TRBJ2-1; 7 positions agree with TRBD1. The CDR3 is 16 amino acids. Trimming took 5 bases from V and 4 from J; bases not matched to a gene: 11. Germline V gene sequence: CDR1 MNHEY, CDR2 SMNVEV (reference sequence). CDR3 nucleotides: TGTGCCAGCAGTAACGCCGCCAGGGGGTGGTACAATGAGCAGTTCTTC. Protein: CASSNAARGWYNEQFF.

The rearrangement uses TRBV29-1 and TRBJ1-1; D is possibly TRBD1 (5 bases). The CDR3 covers 13 residues. V shed 7 bases and J shed 5 bases, with 17 bases lying between them. From germline, CDR1 is SQVTM and CDR2 ANQGSEA. CDR3 nucleotides: TGCAGCGCCCTAGCCAGGGTTGTGACTGAAGCTTTCTTT. It specifies CSALARVVTEAFF.

The chain employs TRBV20-1 and TRBJ2-1; possible D gene TRBD2, 5 bases. The CDR3 contains 16 residues. V dropped 3 bases and J dropped 0 bases, with 15 bases sitting between them. Germline V lookup: CDR1 DFQATT, CDR2 SNEGSKA (reference sequence). CDR3 DNA: TGCAGTGCTAGTAGCGTCCCCCTCCCCTCCTACAATGAGCAGTTCTTC. It specifies CSASSVPLPSYNEQFF.

This clonotype was observed many times. The chain links TRBV6-6 to TRBJ1-5; TRBD1 is a possible D gene (6 bases). Germline CDR1 reads MNHNY; CDR2 reads SVGAGI (reference sequence). V was pared by 5 bases and J by 4 bases, with 18 bases between. There are 16 residues in the CDR3. The CDR3 is CASSTPSRGSNQPQHF. For the CDR3, the DNA is TGTGCCAGCAGTACCCCTTCCAGGGGAAGTAATCAGCCCCAGCATTTT.

This clonotype showed up just a few times. V is TRBV6-2 or TRBV6-3 and J is TRBJ2-1; TRBD1 is a possible D gene (7 bases). The V gene's germline CDR1 is MNHEY and CDR2 SVGEGT. V was trimmed by 6 bases and J by 7 bases, leaving 16 bases between them. This CDR3 spans 14 amino acids. The CDR3 protein is CASRGQVRGNEQFF. In DNA form, the CDR3 reads TGTGCCAGCAGAGGACAGGTGCGGGGAAATGAGCAGTTCTTC.

This chain uses TRBV5-1 with TRBJ2-7; a possible D gene is TRBD1 (5 bases). Trimming cost V 3 bases and J 3 bases, with 13 bases left between them. The CDR3 consists of 14 residues. Germline CDR1 reads SGHRS; CDR2 reads YFSETQ. The CDR3 is CASSWATVGYEQYF. CDR3 in DNA: TGCGCCAGCAGCTGGGCGACAGTAGGCTACGAGCAGTACTTC.

This chain joins TRBV6-6 and TRBJ1-5, with D uncertain. This CDR3 has 14 residues. Looked up from germline, CDR1 is MNHNY and CDR2 is SVGAGI (reference sequence). V was cut by 2 bases and J by 4 bases, with 9 bases left in between. The DNA for the CDR3 is TGTGCCAGCAGTTACCTCGTAAGGAATCAGCCCCAGCATTTT. Translating it yields CASSYLVRNQPQHF.

This sequence joins TRBV12-3 or TRBV12-4 and TRBJ1-2, with TRBD1 identical over 9 bases. This CDR3 has 19 residues. V lost 6 bases to trimming and J lost 2 bases; unmatched junction nucleotides: 19. The CDR3 DNA reads as TGTGCCAGCAGCGGGGGGTTGCGGAGCAGGGACAGGGAAAACTATGGCTACACCTTC. Its translation: CASSGGLRSRDRENYGYTF.

The chain couples TRBV28 to TRBJ2-7; D possibly corresponds to TRBD2 (5 bases). Germline values: CDR1 MDHEN, CDR2 SYDVKM. The CDR3 covers 15 residues. The germline V and J ends were trimmed by 2 bases and 1 base, with 12 bases remaining between them. Written as DNA, the CDR3 is TGTGCCAGCAGTTTAGAGCGACTATCATCCTACGAGCAGTACTTC. Encoded protein: CASSLERLSSYEQYF.

V gene TRBV28 combines with J gene TRBJ2-7; perhaps TRBD1 as D (5 bases). This CDR3 spans 15 amino acids. Trimming took 5 bases from V and 5 from J, leaving 19 bases between them. Looked up from germline, CDR1 is MDHEN and CDR2 is SYDVKM. CDR3 sequence reads: CASSRFLLGRNEQYF. CDR3 sequence (DNA): TGTGCCAGCAGTCGATTCCTCCTGGGGCGGAACGAGCAGTACTTC.

This clonotype was detected only a few times. The chain links TRBV10-2 to TRBJ2-1; unclear D gene. In germline, CDR1 is WSHSY, CDR2 SAAADI. With 1 base removed from V and 5 bases from J, the gap between germline ends came to 15 bases. This CDR3 spans 16 amino acids. In DNA, the CDR3 is TGCGCCAGCAGTGAGTACCCTTGGGGTACCAACAATGAGCAGTTCTTC. Amino acid sequence: CASSEYPWGTNNEQFF.

This clonotype was counted only a few times. V is TRBV28 and J is TRBJ1-2; TRBD1 matches 10 bases. This CDR3 has 16 amino acids. J was trimmed by 4 bases and V by 6 bases; bases with no gene match: 11. CDR1 is MDHEN and CDR2 is SYDVKM in the germline V gene. CDR3 nucleotides: TGTGCCAGCAGAAAGCCCCTGGGACAGGGGAGCTATGGCTACACCTTC. It translates to CASRKPLGQGSYGYTF.

In its sample, this clonotype was seen a few times. The chain couples TRBV12-3 or TRBV12-4 to TRBJ1-1; D not certain. This CDR3 contains 12 residues. Between the trimmed V and J ends, which lost 5 bases and 3 bases, there was a span of 7 bases. CDR3 nucleotide sequence: TGTGCCAGCAGTCCCTGGGACACTGAAGCTTTCTTT. Its translation is CASSPWDTEAFF.